This entry lists 21 T cell receptor beta chains sequenced from one sample in a study of CD8 T cells in ankylosing spondylitis. From the 5' RACE reads, TCRdb called clonotypes with MiXCR, one entry per CDR3 protein. Here the sample spans tens of thousands of distinct CDR3 sequences, around 6.4% being singletons. The sequencing sample was made of synovial fluid, either unsorted or a sorted T cell fraction (not recorded which). Receptors were obtained from a male donor with ankylosing spondylitis.

This clonotype showed up many times. The chain joins TRBV6-2 or TRBV6-3 to TRBJ2-4; D is uncertain. The V and J ends lost 5 bases and 6 bases respectively, with 14 bases between them. This CDR3 is built from 14 residues. In germline, CDR1 is MNHEY, CDR2 SVGEGT. CDR3 sequence reads: CASSHRATGNIQYF. The CDR3 DNA reads as TGTGCCAGCAGTCACCGGGCTACCGGAAACATTCAGTACTTC.

This clonotype has at least ten counts. V gene TRBV4-3 combines with J gene TRBJ2-6, with 7 bases lining up with TRBD1. The V and J ends lost 2 bases and 4 bases, in that order; junction bases with no gene match: 14. The length of the CDR3 is 19 residues. From germline, CDR1 is LGHNA and CDR2 YSLEER. The CDR3 nucleotides are TGCGCCAGCAGCCAACAGGACAGGTTGGGTTTTCTGGGGGCCAACGTCCTGACTTTC. As protein: CASSQQDRLGFLGANVLTF.

This clonotype has at least ten counts. J is TRBJ2-3 and V is TRBV20-1; D uncertain. Trimming left V 8 bases short and J 0 bases short, with 9 bases between. The CDR3 covers 12 residues. Germline V gene lookup returns CDR1 DFQATT and CDR2 SNEGSKA (reference sequence). For the CDR3, the DNA is TGCAGTTGGTACCGTAGCACAGATACGCAGTATTTT. Its translation: CSWYRSTDTQYF.

The table lists this clonotype with many counts. The chain couples TRBV5-5 to TRBJ2-2; no definite D call. The CDR3 is 16 residues long. Germline loops: CDR1 SGHKS, CDR2 YYEKEE (reference sequence). The V and J ends lost 5 bases and 6 bases respectively, with 20 bases between them. CDR3 nucleotides: TGTGCCAGCAGGATGAAGGACGATAGGAGAGCCGGGGAGCTGTTTTTT. This encodes CASRMKDDRRAGELFF. The variable domain in full, with the rest retrieved from reference TRBV5-5 and TRBJ2-2, is DAGVTQSPTHLIKTRGQQVTLRCSPISGHKSVSWYQQVLGQGPQFIFQYYEKEERGRGNFPDRFSARQFPNYSSELNVNALLLGDSALYLCASRMKDDRRAGELFFGEGSRLTVL.

By sample fraction, this clonotype is medium-sized. The chain is built from TRBV25-1 and TRBJ2-3; no clear D. Germline V gene lookup returns CDR1 MGHDK and CDR2 SYGVNS. The V and J ends lost 5 bases and 1 base respectively, with 7 bases between them. This CDR3 is built from 13 residues. The CDR3 coding sequence is TGTGCCAGCAGTCAGCAGGGCACAGATACGCAGTATTTT. Translating gives CASSQQGTDTQYF.

The table lists this clonotype with many counts. The CDR3 DNA reads TGTGCCAGCAGCCACAGGGTCAATGAGCAGTTCTTC. Its protein is CASSHRVNEQFF. The rearrangement joins TRBV6-5 to TRBJ2-1; a possible D gene is TRBD1 (6 bases). Germline V gives CDR1 MNHEY, CDR2 SVGAGI. Trimming removed 6 bases from V and 6 bases from J, with 9 bases in between. This CDR3 contains 12 residues.

This clonotype was seen ten or more times. CDR3 sequence (DNA): TGCAGTGCTGTCCCGGGACTCGTCCGAGAGACCCAGTACTTC. This gives the protein CSAVPGLVRETQYF. The chain is built from TRBV20-1 and TRBJ2-5; D is possibly TRBD2 (6 bases). The CDR3 covers 14 residues. From germline, CDR1 is DFQATT and CDR2 SNEGSKA (reference sequence). The V gene lost 5 bases and the J gene lost 4 bases, with 17 bases spanning the gap.

The chain is built from TRBV20-1 and TRBJ1-6; unclear D gene. CDR1 and CDR2 (germline): DFQATT, SNEGSKA (reference sequence). V was shortened by 3 bases and J by 10 bases, with 13 bases between the two germline ends. CDR3 size: 13 residues. CDR3 sequence (DNA): TGCAGTGCTAGTCGGCCTGACGGGTCACCCCTCCACTTT. Translation: CSASRPDGSPLHF.

This clonotype was observed many times. The V gene is TRBV12-3 or TRBV12-4, the J gene TRBJ2-1, with TRBD2 matching over 9 bases. This CDR3 is 15 amino acids long. The trim removed 2 bases at V and 9 bases at J, leaving 8 bases unmatched. The chain's CDR3 is CASSLLAGANREQFF. CDR3 DNA sequence: TGTGCCAGCAGTTTATTAGCGGGAGCGAACCGTGAGCAGTTCTTC.

There are a few counts of this clonotype. The J gene is TRBJ2-4, the V gene TRBV7-9; D gene unclear. V shed 5 bases and J shed 8 bases, with 19 bases lying between them. CDR1 and CDR2 (germline): SEHNR, FQNEAQ (reference sequence). The CDR3 is made up of 15 amino acids. CDR3 amino acids: CASSPELTAVDIQYF. The CDR3 region has the DNA TGTGCCAGCAGCCCAGAATTGACGGCGGTAGACATTCAGTACTTC.

This clonotype showed up many times. The J gene is TRBJ2-7, the V gene TRBV4-1; D may be TRBD2 (6 bases). The CDR3 sequence is 14 residues long. Trimming cost V 2 bases and J 7 bases, with 15 bases left between them. Germline CDR1 and CDR2: MGHRA and YSYEKL. This CDR3 reads CASSQSGLGREQYF. CDR3 sequence (DNA): TGCGCCAGCAGCCAAAGTGGCCTGGGGAGGGAGCAGTACTTC.

This clonotype was seen at least ten times. The rearrangement uses TRBV6-2 or TRBV6-3 and TRBJ2-1, with D hard to call. CDR1 and CDR2 (germline): MNHEY, SVGEGT. Trimming stripped 5 bases from V and 0 bases from J, with 11 bases between. The CDR3 length is 15 residues. In DNA, the CDR3 is TGTGCCAGCAGTAGATCCATGAGCTCCTACAATGAGCAGTTCTTC. Translating it yields CASSRSMSSYNEQFF.

In its sample, this clonotype was seen many times. The J gene is TRBJ2-7, the V gene TRBV2; D not certain. With 4 bases removed from V and 2 bases from J, the gap between germline ends came to 9 bases. Germline V lookup: CDR1 SNHLY, CDR2 FYNNEI. This CDR3 region has 13 residues. This chain's CDR3 is CASSVSPAYEQYF. In DNA, the CDR3 is TGTGCCAGCAGTGTTTCCCCCGCCTACGAGCAGTACTTC.

This clonotype was counted ten times or more. This chain uses TRBV28 with TRBJ2-5; 10 bases are shared with TRBD2. This CDR3 spans 16 amino acids. J gave up 9 bases and V 4 bases, and 14 bases lay outside the gene matches. Germline V gives CDR1 MDHEN, CDR2 SYDVKM. The DNA for the CDR3 is TGTGCCAGCAGTTCCTCGAGCGGGAGGGCAAGAGGGGCCCAGTACTTC. Translating gives CASSSSSGRARGAQYF. Combining the CDR3 with reference TRBV28 and TRBJ2-5 gives the whole variable domain DVKVTQSSRYLVKRTGEKVFLECVQDMDHENMFWYRQDPGLGLRLIYFSYDVKMKEKGDIPEGYSVSREKKERFSLILESASTNQTSMYLCASSSSSGRARGAQYFGPGTRLLVL.

This sequence joins TRBV19 and TRBJ2-3, with 8 bases lining up with TRBD2. Unmatched junction bases numbered 3, after V lost 4 bases and J lost 0 bases. The CDR3 length is 15 residues. CDR1 is LNHDA and CDR2 is SQIVND in the germline V gene (reference sequence). CDR3 DNA: TGTGCCAGTAGTAGAGCGGGAGAGAGCACAGATACGCAGTATTTT. Translation gives CASSRAGESTDTQYF.

At least ten counts were recorded for this clonotype. The chain recombines TRBV5-1 with TRBJ2-1; D is uncertain. This CDR3 is 13 amino acids long. V lost 3 bases, J lost 8 bases, and 12 bases lay in between. The germline gives CDR1 SGHRS, CDR2 YFSETQ. In DNA, the CDR3 is TGCGCCAGCAGCTCCCTAGTAAGGGATGAGCAGTTCTTC. Translating gives CASSSLVRDEQFF.

The chain carries TRBV24-1 and TRBJ2-2; 7 nucleotides align to TRBD1. Germline assignment: CDR1 KGHDR and CDR2 SFDVKD. V was clipped by 3 bases and J by 4 bases; unmatched bases: 7. The CDR3 totals 16 residues. The CDR3 reads CATSDNPGQITGELFF. The CDR3 DNA reads as TGTGCCACCAGTGATAACCCGGGACAGATCACCGGGGAGCTGTTTTTT.

Remarks on this clonotype: A much bigger clone sits one base away, suggesting this may be a read error. The chain couples TRBV20-1 to TRBJ2-3, with D uncertain. This CDR3 contains 11 residues. Trimming pared 3 bases from V and 6 bases from J, leaving 7 bases between. Germline V CDR1 and CDR2: DFQATT, SNEGSKA (reference sequence). For the CDR3, the DNA is TGCAGTGCTAGTATCAGCGATACGCAGTATTTT. This codes for CSASISDTQYF.

This clonotype occurred many times. CDR3 protein: CASSPQSGRFGGFF. The DNA of the CDR3 is TGTGCCAGCAGCCCCCAAAGCGGGAGATTTGGGGGGTTCTTC. V is TRBV12-3 or TRBV12-4 and J is TRBJ2-1; TRBD2 matches at 8 bases. The CDR3 has 14 residues. J was trimmed by 15 bases and V by 6 bases; bases with no gene match: 16.

This chain connects TRBV11-2 to TRBJ1-1, with TRBD1 as a possible D gene (5 bases). CDR3 size: 14 residues. V lost 1 base to trimming and J lost 7 bases, with 13 bases between them. Germline V gives CDR1 SGHAT, CDR2 FQNNGV. CDR3 in amino acids: CASSLVGGTDEAFF. Written as DNA, the CDR3 is TGTGCCAGCAGCTTAGTTGGGGGGACGGATGAAGCTTTCTTT.

This clonotype came up many times. The rearrangement uses TRBV27 and TRBJ2-7; 9 bases are a match to TRBD2. J was trimmed by 6 bases and V by 5 bases; bases with no gene match: 8. CDR3 length: 14 amino acids. The germline V gene encodes CDR1 MNHEY and CDR2 SMNVEV (reference sequence). In DNA form, the CDR3 reads TGTGCCAGCAGTCAAGTAGCGGGAGCCGGCGAGCAGTACTTC. Translating it yields CASSQVAGAGEQYF.